The 10 T cell receptor beta chains given below trace back to one sample, sequenced in a study of OX40 agonist ivuxolimab in advanced cancers. Using immunoSEQ multiplex PCR, the repertoire was profiled, and TCRdb retains in-frame clones only, with some absent. The sample holds about 58,000 clones; 80% to 90% are singletons and the top ten take about 0.8%. The source was CD4+ or CD8+ T cells sorted from blood, collected in a trial of the OX40 agonist ivuxolimab. The source of these receptors is an adult with an advanced solid tumor such as melanoma, head and neck, liver or kidney cancer.

V and J are TRBV18 and TRBJ1-6; a weak D match, TRBD1 (5 bases). V was shortened by 3 bases and J by 14 bases, with 23 bases between the two germline ends. Germline V gene lookup returns CDR1 KGHSH and CDR2 LQKENI. There are 16 residues in the CDR3. The DNA for the CDR3 is TGTGCCAGCTCACCCAAACCGGGACGGGGGGGAGAGGCCCTCCACTTT. Translating gives CASSPKPGRGGEALHF. The entire variable domain, with the rest obtained from reference TRBV18 and TRBJ1-6, is as follows: NAGVMQNPRHLVRRRGQEARLRCSPMKGHSHVYWYRQLPEEGLKFMVYLQKENIIDESGMPKERFSAEFPKEGPSILRIQQVVRGDSAAYFCASSPKPGRGGEALHFGNGTRLTVT.

V is TRBV5-1 and J is TRBJ1-6; TRBD1 matches 9 bases. This CDR3 is built from 17 residues. Looked up from germline, CDR1 is SGHRS and CDR2 is YFSETQ. The ends lost 0 bases at V and 7 bases at J; junction bases unmatched: 8. CDR3 in DNA: TGCGCCAGCAGCTTGGCTCCCGGGACAGGGTCCAATTCACCCCTCCACTTT. It yields the protein CASSLAPGTGSNSPLHF.

The chain uses TRBV10-3 and TRBJ2-3; D might be TRBD2 (7 bases). Germline CDR1 ENHRY, CDR2 SYGVKD. With 11 bases removed from V and 5 bases from J, the gap between germline ends came to 17 bases. This CDR3 has 13 residues. The CDR3 DNA reads as TGTGCCGGAGGGGGGGGAGTCGGAGATACGCAGTATTTT. It translates to CAGGGGVGDTQYF.

This clone was recorded only once. The V gene is TRBV4-1, the J gene TRBJ2-7; maybe TRBD2 (6 bases). The germline gives CDR1 MGHRA, CDR2 YSYEKL. With 0 bases removed from V and 5 bases from J, the gap between germline ends came to 11 bases. The CDR3 is made up of 14 amino acids. The CDR3 sequence is CASSQEQERDEQYF. The CDR3 bases are TGCGCCAGCAGCCAAGAACAGGAGCGGGACGAGCAGTACTTC.

This clone was found once. The chain links TRBV7-9 to TRBJ1-5; possibly TRBD1 for D (6 bases). From germline, CDR1 is SEHNR and CDR2 FQNEAQ (reference sequence). V shed 1 base and J shed 5 bases, with 21 bases lying between them. The CDR3 contains 18 residues. CDR3 residues: CASSLGVGGAKADQPQHF. DNA of the CDR3: TGTGCCAGCAGCTTAGGGGTCGGGGGGGCCAAGGCGGATCAGCCCCAGCATTTT.

The V gene is TRBV2, the J gene TRBJ2-3; D is undetermined. The CDR3 sequence is 11 residues long. V lost 7 bases and J 0 bases, leaving 2 bases between the germline ends. Germline-derived CDR1 and CDR2 are SNHLY and FYNNEI. The CDR3 coding sequence is TGTGCCAGCACCAGCACAGATACGCAGTATTTT. This codes for CASTSTDTQYF. The full variable domain, in which reference TRBV2 and TRBJ2-3 provide the parts outside the CDR3, is EPEVTQTPSHQVTQMGQEVILRCVPISNHLYFYWYRQILGQKVEFLVSFYNNEISEKSEIFDDQFSVERPDGSNFTLKIRSTKLEDSAMYFCASTSTDTQYFGPGTRLTVL.

The J gene is TRBJ2-7, the V gene TRBV27, with 10 bases aligning to TRBD1. The CDR3 runs to 18 residues. The germline CDR1 and CDR2 sequences are MNHEY and SMNVEV (reference sequence). Germline trimming cut 3 bases from V and 2 bases from J; bases unmatched to any gene: 13. CDR3 nucleotide sequence: TGTGCCAGCAGTTTCCTCACCGGGACAGGGGACAAAGCCTACGAGCAGTACTTC. It specifies CASSFLTGTGDKAYEQYF.

The chain recombines TRBV28 with TRBJ2-5, with D maybe TRBD2 (6 bases). The V end was cut by 2 bases, the J end by 9 bases, with 22 bases between. The CDR3 extends over 16 amino acids. In germline, CDR1 is MDHEN, CDR2 SYDVKM. The CDR3 coding sequence is TGTGCCAGCAGTTTAAGGACCGCCGCCGGGGGTGGGGCCCAGTACTTC. Translating gives CASSLRTAAGGGAQYF. The full variable domain, completed using reference TRBV28 and TRBJ2-5, is DVKVTQSSRYLVKRTGEKVFLECVQDMDHENMFWYRQDPGLGLRLIYFSYDVKMKEKGDIPEGYSVSREKKERFSLILESASTNQTSMYLCASSLRTAAGGGAQYFGPGTRLLVL.

This chain links TRBV5-1 with TRBJ2-3; 10 nucleotides line up with TRBD2. The germline V gene has CDR1 SGHRS and CDR2 YFSETQ. This CDR3 spans 16 amino acids. V was pared by 1 base and J by 2 bases, with 4 bases of the junction left unmatched. The CDR3 DNA reads as TGCGCCAGCAGCTTGATAGCGGGGGGCGACACAGATACGCAGTATTTT. It specifies CASSLIAGGDTDTQYF.

This chain uses TRBV7-9 with TRBJ1-3, with D possibly TRBD1 on 5 matching bases. The germline V and J ends were trimmed by 5 bases and 2 bases, with 22 bases remaining between them. From germline, CDR1 is SEHNR and CDR2 FQNEAQ (reference sequence). The CDR3 runs 18 residues. As DNA, the CDR3 is TGTGCCAGCAGCGACACGGGATGGGGCTCGCAGGCTGGAAACACCATATATTTT. Its protein product is CASSDTGWGSQAGNTIYF.